This TCR beta chain was obtained from a study of blood T cell repertoires in COVID-19. Study details: PBMCs, B-cell-depleted T cells, or T cells provided the cDNA or gDNA that made up the material.

Assay: immunoSEQ multiplex PCR; the TCRdb copy retains only in-frame clones and omits some. This table has under 350,000 clones, around nine tenths appearing once. The CDR3 totals 15 residues. The V gene end was trimmed by 0 bases and the J gene end by 5 bases; junction bases not matched to a gene: 1. Looked up from germline, CDR1 is SGHRS and CDR2 is YFSETQ. The sample was peripheral blood. V usage is TRBV5-1 and J usage is TRBJ2-3; 12 nucleotides line up with TRBD2. The clonotype comes from a woman aged 25 to 39 with COVID-19, enrolled during active disease. CDR3 nucleotide sequence: TGCGCCAGCAGCTTGGAACTAGCGGGGGGAGATACGCAGTATTTT. Amino acids: CASSLELAGGDTQYF.